This T cell receptor beta chain was captured by sequencing in a study of blood T cell repertoires in COVID-19. Across the study: Acute-phase and convalescent COVID-19 samples originated in the United States, Italy and Spain. The analysed material was cDNA or gDNA that came from T cells, B-cell-depleted T cells, or PBMCs.

In the original analysis: Cell counts per sample came from amplifying reference gene primers. The table came from immunoSEQ multiplex PCR; TCRdb's copy has only in-frame clones and leaves some out. From that table come the V and J calls and clone size; the DNA was used to work out D and trimming. The sample lists over 250,000 clones, 88% occurring once. The receptor was isolated from a middle-aged woman who had recovered from COVID-19. What was sequenced was peripheral blood.

CDR3 in DNA: TGTGCCAGCCGGGCGGGGCAGGGGGCGTACGAGCAGTACTTC. Its protein product is CASRAGQGAYEQYF. This sequence joins TRBV6-6 and TRBJ2-7, with 8 bases fitting TRBD1. The CDR3 is 14 amino acids. V was pared by 8 bases and J by 4 bases, with 10 bases of the junction left unmatched. Germline lookup yields CDR1 MNHNY and CDR2 SVGAGI (reference sequence).